These 14 T cell receptor beta chains came from one sample sequenced in a study of T cells after yellow fever vaccination. Using its own MiXCR run on the 5' RACE reads, TCRdb lists one record per CDR3 protein. The sample has nearly 550,000 distinct CDR3 sequences; approximately 21% are singletons. The material was PBMCs, obtained 15 days after the yellow fever booster vaccination. The origin of the receptors is a man aged 25-45 years who received the YFV17D yellow fever vaccine.

This chain joins TRBV19 and TRBJ2-7; 8 bases are a match to TRBD2. Germline CDR1 is LNHDA and CDR2 is SQIVND (reference sequence). The CDR3 sequence is 17 residues long. With V trimmed by 4 bases and J by 3 bases, 14 bases remained unmatched. The CDR3 DNA reads as TGTGCCAGTAGTAGACGCCCCCTTAGCGGGATCCTCTACGAGCAGTACTTC. Translation gives CASSRRPLSGILYEQYF.

This clonotype turned up a few times. The chain is built from TRBV7-2 and TRBJ2-1; D is undetermined. This CDR3 region has 14 residues. CDR1 is SGHTA and CDR2 is FQGNSA in the germline V gene. V lost 4 bases and J lost 0, with 7 bases in between. CDR3 sequence reads: CASSSYSSYNEQFF. The CDR3 DNA is TGTGCCAGCAGCTCCTACAGCTCCTACAATGAGCAGTTCTTC.

DNA of the CDR3: TGTGCCAGCGGATTCGAAGGGTTGGCCTACGAGCAGTACTTC. Translation gives CASGFEGLAYEQYF. The gene calls are TRBV12-3 or TRBV12-4 and TRBJ2-7, with unresolved D. The CDR3 totals 14 residues. The V end lost 8 bases, the J end lost 2 bases, and 16 bases lay between the germline ends.

A word on this clonotype: The junction departs from the called germline gene at one end, perhaps through a read error. The chain recombines TRBV7-7 with TRBJ2-5, with D hard to call. Germline CDR1 SSHAT, CDR2 FNYEAQ (reference sequence). CDR3 length equals 13 residues. CDR3 bases: TGTGCTAGCAGCTCCCTTGGACCTGAGACCCAGTACTTC. This codes for CASSSLGPETQYF.

The table lists this clonotype with a few counts. The J gene is TRBJ2-7, the V gene TRBV12-3 or TRBV12-4; D unresolved. Trimming shortened V by 7 bases and J by 7 bases, and 20 bases separated the two germline ends. The CDR3 covers 14 residues. CDR3 protein: CASTPPGPVSEQYF. In nucleotides, the CDR3 is TGTGCCAGCACCCCTCCGGGCCCCGTTTCTGAGCAGTACTTC.

A few counts support this clonotype. This chain uses TRBV7-2 with TRBJ1-1; TRBD1 aligns across 8 bases. Germline lookup yields CDR1 SGHTA and CDR2 FQGNSA. CDR3 size: 14 residues. Trimming at V came to 5 bases and at J to 4 bases, leaving 6 bases not matched to a gene. The CDR3 reads CASSAQGAGTEAFF. CDR3 coding DNA: TGTGCCAGCAGCGCCCAGGGGGCAGGCACTGAAGCTTTCTTT.

Only a few counts were recorded for this clonotype. The rearrangement uses TRBV29-1 and TRBJ2-7, with D tentatively TRBD2 (5 bases). The V end was cut by 4 bases, the J end by 4 bases, with 11 bases between. CDR1 and CDR2 from the germline V gene are SQVTM and ANQGSEA. This CDR3 contains 12 residues. The CDR3 here is CSVGEGGYEQYF. In DNA form, the CDR3 reads TGCAGCGTTGGAGAGGGTGGTTACGAGCAGTACTTC.

This clonotype was observed a few times. The rearrangement links TRBV20-1 to TRBJ2-7; D remains ambiguous. Germline loops: CDR1 DFQATT, CDR2 SNEGSKA (reference sequence). This CDR3 comprises 14 residues. Deletions cut 0 bases from V and 3 bases from J, with 12 bases between. The CDR3 DNA follows: TGCAGTGCTAGAGATCGAAGAACCCTCTACGAGCAGTACTTC. This gives the protein CSARDRRTLYEQYF.

The sample holds a few counts of this clonotype. The CDR3 coding sequence is TGTGCCAGCAGTTTACTATCGGGGCCCGCCTACGAGCAGTACTTC. This codes for CASSLLSGPAYEQYF. This chain uses TRBV27 with TRBJ2-7; D may be TRBD1 or TRBD2 (5 bases each). Germline V gene sequence: CDR1 MNHEY, CDR2 SMNVEV (reference sequence). The CDR3 has 15 residues. Trimming cost V 2 bases and J 2 bases, with 13 bases left between them.

A few counts support this clonotype. The rearrangement uses TRBV5-1 and TRBJ2-7; TRBD2 matches at 9 bases. The length of the CDR3 is 16 residues. With V trimmed by 4 bases and J by 2 bases, 10 bases remained unmatched. The germline V gene encodes CDR1 SGHRS and CDR2 YFSETQ. The CDR3 is CASSPATSGTTYEQYF. The CDR3 bases are TGCGCCAGCAGCCCAGCGACTAGCGGTACCACCTACGAGCAGTACTTC. The full variable domain, in which reference TRBV5-1 and TRBJ2-7 provide the parts outside the CDR3, is KAGVTQTPRYLIKTRGQQVTLSCSPISGHRSVSWYQQTPGQGLQFLFEYFSETQRNKGNFPGRFSGRQFSNSRSEMNVSTLELGDSALYLCASSPATSGTTYEQYFGPGTRLTVT.

The V and J genes are TRBV12-3 or TRBV12-4 and TRBJ2-3; D is uncertain. V was trimmed by 5 bases and J by 0 bases, leaving 12 bases between them. The length of the CDR3 is 15 residues. In DNA, the CDR3 is TGTGCCAGCAGTCTTACCCAGACTAGCACAGATACGCAGTATTTT. Amino acid sequence: CASSLTQTSTDTQYF.

This clonotype was picked up a small number of times. CDR3 sequence reads: CASSLARGAGGYTF. The CDR3, as DNA: TGTGCCAGCAGCTTAGCCAGGGGGGCGGGTGGCTACACCTTC. The chain combines TRBV7-2 with TRBJ1-2; 7 bases agree with TRBD1. The ends lost 0 bases at V and 7 bases at J; junction bases unmatched: 5. Germline V CDR1 and CDR2: SGHTA, FQGNSA. The CDR3 is 14 amino acids. The full variable domain, in which reference TRBV7-2 and TRBJ1-2 provide the parts outside the CDR3, is GAGVSQSPSNKVTEKGKDVELRCDPISGHTALYWYRQSLGQGLEFLIYFQGNSAPDKSGLPSDRFSAERTGGSVSTLTIQRTQQEDSAVYLCASSLARGAGGYTFGSGTRLTVV.

The chain carries TRBV11-2 and TRBJ2-2; D call uncertain. CDR1 and CDR2 from the germline V gene are SGHAT and FQNNGV. The germline V and J ends were trimmed by 5 bases and 5 bases, with 9 bases remaining between them. CDR3 length: 13 residues. CDR3 loop: CASSTKPTGELFF. The CDR3 nucleotides are TGTGCCAGCAGCACCAAACCAACCGGGGAGCTGTTTTTT.

This chain connects TRBV7-2 to TRBJ2-1; 15 bases map to TRBD2. The CDR3 totals 14 residues. Per germline, CDR1 SGHTA and CDR2 FQGNSA. The trim removed 7 bases at V and 10 bases at J, leaving 5 bases unmatched. The CDR3 sequence is CASTGLAGGKEQFF. CDR3 nucleotide sequence: TGTGCCAGCACCGGACTAGCGGGAGGGAAGGAGCAGTTCTTC.